This T cell receptor (beta chain) was found in a study of cytomegalovirus exposure and HLA in healthy donors. Across the study: Within an early data release were 85 million or so unique TCRs drawn from HLA-typed donors. Study-level results: Many donors shared some public TCRs, even though most TCR sequences were rare. Most TCR beta V segments were productive about 87% or about 30% of the time in an earlier analysis.

Germline CDR1 SGHVS, CDR2 FQNEAQ. The CDR3 is 17 residues long. V lost 5 bases, J lost 2 bases, and 19 bases lay in between. This PCR relied on a set of 60 Vbeta primers and 13 Jbeta primers. This table comes from immunoSEQ multiplex PCR, and its TCRdb copy is limited to in-frame clones, with some not included. This table holds approximately 100,000 clones, 75% to 85% found once. Regarding this clone: Antigen specificity is unknown.

The sample consisted of PBMCs. The chain couples TRBV7-8 to TRBJ1-5, with D unclear. The TCR originated in a woman aged 50 to 65 in good health and CMV-seropositive. CDR3 bases: TGTGCCAGCAGCCCCATATACTCCGCGCCGGGCAATCAGCCCCAGCATTTT. Translated: CASSPIYSAPGNQPQHF.